This T cell receptor beta chain was recorded in a study of blood T cell repertoires in COVID-19. Overall study context: The study drew acute and convalescent COVID-19 samples from the United States, Italy and Spain. T cells, B-cell-depleted T cells, or PBMCs provided the cDNA or gDNA that served as material.

Authors' data handling: Scientists estimated how many nucleated cells there were by amplifying reference gene primers. Produced via immunoSEQ multiplex PCR; TCRdb's table is partial and in-frame only. Clone size and the V and J calls come from that table; the DNA yielded D and trimming. The sample contains around 110,000 clones, about three quarters of which appear only once. The sample holds one count of this clone. Germline V CDR1 and CDR2: LGHDT, YNNKEL (reference sequence). This CDR3 contains 13 residues. V shed 2 bases and J shed 4 bases, with 8 bases lying between them. The source material was peripheral blood. This TCR derives from a man between 65 and 85 years old with acute or convalescent COVID-19. This chain connects TRBV3-1 (or the pseudogene TRBV3-2) to TRBJ1-1; possibly TRBD1 for D (5 bases). The CDR3 region is CASSQQGSTEAFF. CDR3 bases: TGTGCCAGCAGCCAACAGGGATCCACTGAAGCTTTCTTT.